This is a list of T cell receptor beta chains from one sample in a study of early T cells in non-severe SARS-CoV-2 infection. A single record per CDR3 protein comes from TCRdb applying MiXCR to the 5' RACE reads. The table has 20,000 to 25,000 distinct CDR3 sequences, about 4.5% seen once; the top ten hold approximately 5%. The sequenced material came from whole blood. The receptors stem from an adult who was a healthcare worker with PCR-confirmed SARS-CoV-2 infection or an uninfected control (not recorded which). CDR3s include the opening cysteine and the closing phenylalanine or tryptophan. Fields, in order: V gene, D gene, clone size, J gene, CDR3 DNA, CDR3 protein. D genes are given only for firm matches. Size values are once, few and many counts, or a class for expanded clones, and some rows have none.

TRBV21-1	.	many	TRBJ1-2	TGTGCCAGCAGCAAAGAGGGACAGGACTATGGCTACACCTTC	CASSKEGQDYGYTF
TRBV13	.	.	TRBJ2-3	TGTGCCAGCAGCTCCGAGGATACGCAGTATTTT	CASSSEDTQYF
TRBV28	TRBD2	few	TRBJ2-7	TGTGTCACCCTTGGGTCGAGCGGGATCTACGAGCAGTACTTC	CVTLGSSGIYEQYF
TRBV28	TRBD1	many	TRBJ2-5	TGTGCCAGCGGATACCGGGACAGGGAAGAGACCCAGTACTTC	CASGYRDREETQYF
TRBV6-5	TRBD2	many	TRBJ2-5	TGTGCCAGCAGCCCATCATGGAGGGATAGCGGGGTAGAGACCCAGTACTTC	CASSPSWRDSGVETQYF
TRBV7-2	TRBD2	many	TRBJ2-7	TGTGCCAGCACCCTACAGCCTAGCGGGAACTCCTACGAGCAGTACTTC	CASTLQPSGNSYEQYF
TRBV30	.	medium-sized	TRBJ1-2	TGTGCCTGGAAGGCGGAATGGGATTATGGCTACACCTTC	CAWKAEWDYGYTF
TRBV11-2	.	.	TRBJ2-1	TGTGCCAGCAGCTTAGAGGGACGTAGCTCCTACAATGAGCAGTTCTTC	CASSLEGRSSYNEQFF
TRBV7-2	TRBD1	many	TRBJ2-3	TGTGCCAGCAGCTCCAGACAGGGCGGCACAGATACGCAGTATTTT	CASSSRQGGTDTQYF
TRBV6-2/TRBV6-3	.	many	TRBJ2-7	TGTGCCAGCAGTTTCCGAGACACAGTAAACGAGCAGTACTTC	CASSFRDTVNEQYF
TRBV7-6	TRBD1	.	TRBJ2-7	TGTGCCAGCAGCTCCGCCCGGGACAGGGTGCACGAGCAGTACTTC	CASSSARDRVHEQYF
TRBV10-3	TRBD1	.	TRBJ2-7	TGTGCCATCAGTGGGAAGACCGGGACAGGGGACTACGAGCAGTACTTC	CAISGKTGTGDYEQYF
TRBV2	TRBD1	medium-sized	TRBJ1-2	TGTGCCAGCAGGACAGGGGGCTCCGGCGGCTACACCTTC	CASRTGGSGGYTF
TRBV25-1	TRBD2	many	TRBJ2-5	TGTGCCAGCTCGGGGAGGACTAGCGGCGGAGAGACCCAGTACTTC	CASSGRTSGGETQYF
TRBV30	TRBD2	many	TRBJ2-7	TGTGCCTGGACCCAAAGTAGCGGGAGGCTTTCGTCGTACGAGCAGTACTTC	CAWTQSSGRLSSYEQYF
TRBV18	.	few	TRBJ2-1	TGTGCCAGCTCAGACCTACGATCCTACAATGAGCAGTTCTTC	CASSDLRSYNEQFF
TRBV6-1	TRBD1	many	TRBJ2-7	TGTGCCAGCACTCTCGGGACAGGGCTACACTACGAGCAGTACTTC	CASTLGTGLHYEQYF
TRBV6-5	.	many	TRBJ1-2	TGTGCCAGCAGTTACGGGGTTAACTATGGCTACACCTTC	CASSYGVNYGYTF
TRBV6-5	.	few	TRBJ2-7	TGTGCCAGCAGCCGTGACTCGGCGTCCTACGAGCAGTACTTC	CASSRDSASYEQYF
TRBV27	TRBD1	many	TRBJ1-1	TGTGCCAGCAGCCGGCAGGGGGTAGGCACTGAAGCTTTCTTT	CASSRQGVGTEAFF
TRBV7-2	TRBD1	many	TRBJ2-1	TGTGCCAGCAGCTTCTTGGGACAGGGATATGGTGAGCAGTTCTTC	CASSFLGQGYGEQFF
TRBV11-2	.	few	TRBJ1-3	TGTGCCAGCAGCCCGGGGGCGGCGGGAAACACCATATATTTT	CASSPGAAGNTIYF
TRBV3-1	TRBD1	many	TRBJ2-7	TGTGCCAGCAGCCCCGGGACAGGTTACGAGCAGTACTTC	CASSPGTGYEQYF
TRBV20-1	TRBD2	many	TRBJ2-1	TGCAGAGCAAGAGGGGTACTAGCGGGAGGAGCCAATGAGCAGTTCTTC	CRARGVLAGGANEQFF
TRBV4-1	.	few	TRBJ1-4	TGCGCCAGCAGCCAAGGACGGATTAATGAAAAACTGTTTTTT	CASSQGRINEKLFF
TRBV27	TRBD1	many	TRBJ2-6	TGTGCCAGCAGTAATGTGGGACAGGGACCTGAATCTGGGGCCAACGTCCTGACTTTC	CASSNVGQGPESGANVLTF
TRBV18	.	many	TRBJ2-7	TGTGCCAGCTCACCCGGGACCCGCGAGCAGTACTTC	CASSPGTREQYF
TRBV7-6	TRBD2	medium-sized	TRBJ2-1	TGTGCCAGCAGCCCAGGGACTAGCGGCTACAATGAGCAGTTCTTC	CASSPGTSGYNEQFF
TRBV19	TRBD2	few	TRBJ2-6	TGTGCCAGTAGTATTGTCAGCGGGATAGGGGCCAACGTCCTGACTTTC	CASSIVSGIGANVLTF
TRBV5-1	.	few	TRBJ2-7	TGCGCCAGCAGCACCGCTTCTTTCCCCTACGAGCAGTACTTC	CASSTASFPYEQYF
TRBV5-5	TRBD1	many	TRBJ2-1	TGTGCCAGCGCACTGCAGGGGGCGAGTCATGAGCAGTTCTTC	CASALQGASHEQFF
TRBV27	.	large	TRBJ2-6	TGTGCCAGCAGTTTAAGTGGGGCCAACGTCCTGACTTTC	CASSLSGANVLTF
TRBV11-2	TRBD1	many	TRBJ2-7	TGTGCCAGCAGCTCCGCGGACAGGTCCTACGAGCAGTACTTC	CASSSADRSYEQYF
TRBV7-2	.	.	TRBJ1-1	TGTGCCAGCAGCTTAGAACTAGGGCCTGAAGCTTTCTTT	CASSLELGPEAFF
TRBV12-3/TRBV12-4	.	few	TRBJ2-7	TGTGCCAGCAGCAGTCGATGGATCTACGAGCAGTACTTC	CASSSRWIYEQYF
TRBV7-2	.	few	TRBJ2-2	TGTGCCAGCAGCGAGCTCCGGACCGGGGAGCTGTTTTTT	CASSELRTGELFF
TRBV6-1	TRBD2	few	TRBJ2-7	TGTGCCAGCAGTGAAAGCGGGGGGAGCTCCTACGAGCAGTACTTC	CASSESGGSSYEQYF
TRBV7-7	.	many	TRBJ2-5	TGTGCCAGCAGCTCCGGGGGCCAAGAGACCCAGTACTTC	CASSSGGQETQYF
TRBV6-4	TRBD1	many	TRBJ1-2	TGTGCCAGCAGTCAGGGGGCAGGCTATGGCTACACCTTC	CASSQGAGYGYTF
TRBV20-1	TRBD1	.	TRBJ2-1	TGCAGTGCTCTCCGGGACAGGGGGATGGATGAGCAGTTCTTC	CSALRDRGMDEQFF
TRBV12-3/TRBV12-4	.	medium-sized	TRBJ1-1	TGTGCCAGCAGTTTATTCGAGAACACTGAAGCTTTCTTT	CASSLFENTEAFF
TRBV7-2	TRBD1	many	TRBJ2-7	TGTGCCAGCAGACCGACAGGGGGGACCGAGCAGTACTTC	CASRPTGGTEQYF
TRBV10-3	.	many	TRBJ2-2	TGTGCCATCAGTGATGGTGGACAGCTAACCCCGGGCCCCAACACCGGGGAGCTGTTTTTT	CAISDGGQLTPGPNTGELFF
TRBV29-1	TRBD2	many	TRBJ2-3	TGCAGCGTTGAGATGGGACTAGCGGGAGGAGCAGATACGCAGTATTTT	CSVEMGLAGGADTQYF
TRBV11-1	TRBD1	few	TRBJ2-6	TGTGCCAGCAGCCCCGGACAGGGGACTGGGGCCAACGTCCTGACTTTC	CASSPGQGTGANVLTF
TRBV10-1	.	many	TRBJ2-3	TGCGCCAGCAGTAGCAGCGGATGGGGCACAGATACGCAGTATTTT	CASSSSGWGTDTQYF
TRBV12-3/TRBV12-4	TRBD1	many	TRBJ1-1	TGTGCCAGCAGTAGGGACAGGGAGTCTCGCACTGAAGCTTTCTTT	CASSRDRESRTEAFF
TRBV23-1	.	many	TRBJ2-1	TGCGCCAGCAGTCAAAGAATAGGCTCCTACAATGAGCAGTTCTTC	CASSQRIGSYNEQFF
TRBV11-2	.	many	TRBJ2-3	TGTGCCAGCAGCTTAGAGGCCAGAAAAACGGCAGATACGCAGTATTTT	CASSLEARKTADTQYF
TRBV7-2	.	many	TRBJ1-6	TGTGCCAGCTCCGAACAGGGACCCTCACCCCTCCACTTT	CASSEQGPSPLHF
TRBV27	.	many	TRBJ2-7	TGTGCCAGCAGTAAAACAGGGACCTACGAGCAGTACTTC	CASSKTGTYEQYF
TRBV14	.	many	TRBJ2-1	TGTGCCAGCAGCCATGGACAGTCGGGGAATGAGCAGTTCTTC	CASSHGQSGNEQFF
TRBV3-1	.	.	TRBJ1-5	TGTGCCAGCAGCCAAGAACTGAGCAATCAGCCCCAGCATTTT	CASSQELSNQPQHF